The sample holds many counts of the clone carrying this T cell receptor (beta chain). Its matching antigen is unknown. The data are from a study of CD8 T cells in ankylosing spondylitis. General study points: Reactive arthritis synovial fluid and blood previously showed some of these motif variants.

TCRdb called the 5' RACE reads again in MiXCR, with one record for every CDR3 protein. The sample holds approximately 30,000 distinct CDR3 sequences; roughly 7.3% are singletons and the top ten take under 35%. The CDR3 is made up of 14 amino acids. Per the germline V gene, CDR1 is SQVTM and CDR2 is ANQGSEA. The chain combines TRBV29-1 with TRBJ2-3; no definite D call. The receptor comes from a male donor with ankylosing spondylitis or in good health (not recorded which). What was sequenced was blood. CDR3: CGLTTVASADTQYF. CDR3 DNA: TGCGGCCTGACGACGGTCGCCTCGGCAGATACGCAGTATTTT.